The present entry profiles one T cell receptor (beta chain) with its context. Antigen unknown. The sample belongs to a study of shared clonotypes between healthy human individuals. Study results and caveats: Owing to a small donor count, the genetic and exposure-history diversity represented was limited.

Assay runs were performed at deep level. Per the original methods: Filtering of immunoSEQ junctional sequences could not match full-length read filtering. Produced via immunoSEQ multiplex PCR; TCRdb's table is partial and in-frame only. Clonal size and the V and J genes are those of that table, whereas D and trimming came from the DNA. Of around 500,000 clones in the sample, 70% to 80% are singletons; the top ten hold about 12%. This sequence originates from a woman in her forties in good health. Some clones in this sample may be carry-over from other donors' samples. Sequenced sample: PBMCs.

CDR3 in amino acids: CASSQVWVVETQYF. In DNA, the CDR3 is TGCGCCAGCAGCCAAGTTTGGGTAGTAGAGACCCAGTACTTC. This chain connects TRBV4-1 to TRBJ2-5; D gene unclear. CDR1 and CDR2 (germline): MGHRA, YSYEKL. V was shortened by 1 base and J by 4 bases, with 10 bases between the two germline ends. The CDR3 runs to 14 residues.